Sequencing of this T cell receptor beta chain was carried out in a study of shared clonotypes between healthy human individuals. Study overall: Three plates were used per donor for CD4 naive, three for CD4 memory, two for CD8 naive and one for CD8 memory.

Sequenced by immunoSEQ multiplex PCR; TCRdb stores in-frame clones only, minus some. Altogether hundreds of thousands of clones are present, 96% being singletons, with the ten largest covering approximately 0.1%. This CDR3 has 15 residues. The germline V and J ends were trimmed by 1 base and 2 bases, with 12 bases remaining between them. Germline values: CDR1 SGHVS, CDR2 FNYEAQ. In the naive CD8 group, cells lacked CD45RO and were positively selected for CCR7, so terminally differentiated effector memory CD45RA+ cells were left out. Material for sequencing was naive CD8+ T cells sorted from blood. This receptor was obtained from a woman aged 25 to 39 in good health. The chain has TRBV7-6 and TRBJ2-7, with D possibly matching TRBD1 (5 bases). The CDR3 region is CASSLGRGHPYEQYF. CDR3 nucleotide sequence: TGTGCCAGCAGCTTAGGGCGAGGACACCCCTACGAGCAGTACTTC.